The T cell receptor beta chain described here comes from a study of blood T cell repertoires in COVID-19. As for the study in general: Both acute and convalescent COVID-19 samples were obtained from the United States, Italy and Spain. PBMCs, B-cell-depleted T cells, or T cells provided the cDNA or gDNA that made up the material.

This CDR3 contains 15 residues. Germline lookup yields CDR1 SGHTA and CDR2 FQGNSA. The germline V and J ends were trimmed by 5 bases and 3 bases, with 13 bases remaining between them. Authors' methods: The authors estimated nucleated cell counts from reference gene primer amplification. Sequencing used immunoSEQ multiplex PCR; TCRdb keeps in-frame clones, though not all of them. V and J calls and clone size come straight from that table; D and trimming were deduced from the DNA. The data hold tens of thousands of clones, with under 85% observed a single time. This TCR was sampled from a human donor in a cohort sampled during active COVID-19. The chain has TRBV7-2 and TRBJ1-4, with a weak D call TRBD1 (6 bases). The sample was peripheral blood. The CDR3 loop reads CASSLRGAANEKLFF. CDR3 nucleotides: TGTGCCAGCAGCCTTCGGGGGGCGGCTAATGAAAAACTGTTTTTT. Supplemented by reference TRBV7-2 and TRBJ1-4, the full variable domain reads GAGVSQSPSNKVTEKGKDVELRCDPISGHTALYWYRQSLGQGLEFLIYFQGNSAPDKSGLPSDRFSAERTGGSVSTLTIQRTQQEDSAVYLCASSLRGAANEKLFFGSGTQLSVL.